The TCR beta chain described here comes from a study of T cells after yellow fever vaccination. Study-wide points: Among primary-vaccination clones, most reappeared after the booster, at about 95% for CD4 and around 90% for CD8. There was a possibility that FACS-sorted repertoires contained abundant clonotypes contaminating from the bulk population.

This CDR3 has 12 amino acids. The V gene lost 6 bases and the J gene lost 4 bases, with 12 bases spanning the gap. Looked up from germline, CDR1 is DFQATT and CDR2 is SNEGSKA (reference sequence). This clonotype appeared a few times. Its antigen remains unidentified. UMIs were added to TCR cDNA along with a universal primer site when it was made by 5'RACE template switching. One entry per CDR3 protein results from TCRdb running MiXCR on the 5' RACE reads. Of 350,000 to 450,000 distinct CDR3 sequences listed, over 15% were seen once; the top ten hold 15% to 20%. This sequence originates from a man younger than 30 who received the YFV17D yellow fever vaccine. The J gene is TRBJ1-2, the V gene TRBV20-1; D remains unclear. The sequenced sample was PBMCs, obtained before the yellow fever booster vaccination. The CDR3 loop reads CSAPWGVYGYTF. As DNA, the CDR3 is TGCAGTGCCCCTTGGGGAGTCTATGGCTACACCTTC.